The 30 T cell receptor beta chains below were found in one sample sequenced in a study of T cell clusters in autoimmune cytopenias. TRB rearrangements were amplified by touch-down multiplex PCR with mixed TRB-A/B primers. From its re-call of the multiplex PCR reads, TCRdb lists each CDR3 protein once, without DNA. This listing includes roughly 8,300 distinct CDR3 sequences. TRB was amplified from 250 ng of peripheral blood genomic DNA per sample. The sequencing sample was made of peripheral blood. Receptor source: a human donor with an autoimmune cytopenia or autoimmune hepatitis (not recorded which).

This chain joins TRBV12-3 or TRBV12-4 and TRBJ1-1. The CDR3 covers 15 residues. This CDR3 is CASSLDQALNTEAFF.

According to its frequency, this clonotype is medium-sized. The chain uses TRBV30 and TRBJ1-3. This CDR3 spans 13 amino acids. CDR1 is GTSNPN and CDR2 is SVGIG in the germline V gene (reference sequence). The CDR3 reads CAWDTMNGNTIYF.

According to its frequency, this clonotype is medium-sized. This rearrangement joins TRBV6-5 to TRBJ1-3. CDR3 length equals 14 residues. Germline V lookup: CDR1 MNHEY, CDR2 SVGAGI. The CDR3 protein is CASSSPFSGNTIYF.

This chain uses TRBV18 with TRBJ2-1; absent DNA, TCRdb's TRBD1 call cannot be checked. The CDR3 is 14 amino acids. Germline V gene sequence: CDR1 KGHSH, CDR2 LQKENI. The CDR3 region is CASSPRYREDEQFF. The complete variable domain, with remaining parts taken from reference TRBV18 and TRBJ2-1, reads NAGVMQNPRHLVRRRGQEARLRCSPMKGHSHVYWYRQLPEEGLKFMVYLQKENIIDESGMPKERFSAEFPKEGPSILRIQQVVRGDSAAYFCASSPRYREDEQFFGPGTRLTVL.

The chain joins TRBV27 to TRBJ1-1. This CDR3 contains 14 residues. Germline CDR1 is MNHEY and CDR2 is SMNVEV (reference sequence). The CDR3 sequence: CASRPPRANTEAFF.

The rearrangement joins TRBV5-5 to TRBJ1-5. The germline gives CDR1 SGHKS, CDR2 YYEKEE (reference sequence). The CDR3 totals 13 residues. CDR3 residues: CASSLEVVQPQHF.

This clonotype is identified as medium-sized from frequency. The CDR3 sequence: CASTNRDREVGGYTF. The V and J genes are TRBV19 and TRBJ1-2; TCRdb indicates TRBD1, and absent DNA this call remains unverified. Germline values: CDR1 LNHDA, CDR2 SQIVND (reference sequence). This CDR3 contains 15 residues.

This sequence joins TRBV4-3 and TRBJ1-2. The CDR3 runs to 14 residues. Germline V gene data show CDR1 as LGHNA and CDR2 as YSLEER. The CDR3 protein is CASSQEQKPYGYTF.

The chain's CDR3 is CAWSPRRGAVAYEQYF. The genes are TRBV30 and TRBJ2-7; TCRdb reports TRBD1, a call that lacks DNA to check it against. The V gene's germline CDR1 is GTSNPN and CDR2 SVGIG (reference sequence). CDR3 length: 16 residues.

This clonotype is deemed medium-sized (0.01 to 0.1%) by its frequency. The V call is TRBV6-1, the J call TRBJ1-3; no DNA is available, so the TRBD1 call from TCRdb remains unchecked. CDR1 is MNHNS and CDR2 is SASEGT in the germline V gene. The CDR3 is 13 residues long. CDR3 protein: CASGEQGANTIYF.

The gene calls are TRBV19 and TRBJ2-3; the TCRdb D gene call, TRBD1, has no DNA to confirm it. Per the germline V gene, CDR1 is LNHDA and CDR2 is SQIVND (reference sequence). This CDR3 region has 15 residues. The CDR3 is CASSIDTGGRDTQYF. The full variable domain, rest sourced from reference TRBV19 and TRBJ2-3, is DGGITQSPKYLFRKEGQNVTLSCEQNLNHDAMYWYRQDPGQGLRLIYYSQIVNDFQKGDIAEGYSVSREKKESFPLTVTSAQKNPTAFYLCASSIDTGGRDTQYFGPGTRLTVL.

This clonotype ranks as medium-sized in terms of frequency. The rearrangement joins TRBV29-1 to TRBJ1-2; TCRdb's D gene call, TRBD1, goes unchecked for lack of DNA. The germline V gene has CDR1 SQVTM and CDR2 ANQGSEA. The CDR3 covers 12 residues. The CDR3 is CSDRDRAYGYTF.

This clonotype shows up as medium-sized by frequency. The chain combines TRBV30 with TRBJ2-6; as DNA is missing, the TRBD1 call by TCRdb cannot be tested. This CDR3 is built from 15 residues. Germline assignment: CDR1 GTSNPN and CDR2 SVGIG (reference sequence). The CDR3 protein is CAWNYGGSGANVLTF.

The rearrangement joins TRBV18 to TRBJ1-1; the D call from TCRdb, TRBD1, cannot be confirmed without DNA. This CDR3 comprises 16 residues. CDR1 and CDR2 (germline): KGHSH, LQKENI. CDR3 sequence: CASSPRQVGANTEAFF.

By frequency, this clonotype is medium-sized. The chain employs TRBV29-1 and TRBJ2-3; the TRBD1 assignment by TCRdb is unverifiable without DNA. In germline, CDR1 is SQVTM, CDR2 ANQGSEA. The CDR3 is 16 residues long. CDR3 residues: CSVEKPVGGPPDTQYF.

CDR3 in amino acids: CASSRLAGGQETQYF. The chain couples TRBV6-5 to TRBJ2-5; TCRdb picks TRBD2, but there is no DNA to check that call. This CDR3 region has 15 residues. Germline CDR1 is MNHEY and CDR2 is SVGAGI.

This clonotype is deemed medium-sized by its frequency. This rearrangement joins TRBV19 to TRBJ1-2; TCRdb gives TRBD1 as the D gene, but with no DNA this cannot be confirmed. CDR3 length: 13 amino acids. Germline CDR1 and CDR2: LNHDA and SQIVND (reference sequence). The CDR3: CAAAHRGLYGYTF.

This rearrangement joins TRBV19 to TRBJ1-6. This CDR3 has 14 residues. Germline CDR1 reads LNHDA; CDR2 reads SQIVND (reference sequence). The chain's CDR3 is CASTMSSYNSPLHF.

The chain links TRBV5-5 to TRBJ1-1; the D call of TRBD1 rests on TCRdb alone, since no DNA is present to check it. Germline V gene lookup returns CDR1 SGHKS and CDR2 YYEKEE (reference sequence). This CDR3 is 14 amino acids long. The CDR3 spells CASSLEGGNTEAFF.

This clonotype registers medium-sized by frequency. The rearrangement links TRBV11-1 to TRBJ1-1. This CDR3 has 15 amino acids. Germline V gene lookup returns CDR1 SGHAT and CDR2 FQDESV (reference sequence). CDR3 sequence: CASSLSGTSDTEAFF.

This clonotype is called medium-sized based on its frequency. The chain has TRBV19 and TRBJ2-1; without DNA, the TCRdb call of TRBD2 cannot be checked. CDR3 length: 15 residues. Germline V gives CDR1 LNHDA, CDR2 SQIVND (reference sequence). The CDR3 sequence: CASSIGTSGTREQFF.

This clonotype is called medium-sized based on its frequency. J is TRBJ1-4 and V is TRBV30; no DNA is available, so the TRBD1 call from TCRdb remains unchecked. Germline V CDR1 and CDR2: GTSNPN, SVGIG (reference sequence). This CDR3 is 15 amino acids long. The CDR3: CAWSILQGKNEKLFF.

This chain connects TRBV11-2 to TRBJ2-4; TCRdb names TRBD1, which stays unverified in the absence of DNA. CDR3 length: 16 residues. Germline values: CDR1 SGHAT, CDR2 FQNNGV. This chain's CDR3 is CASSLAGTGSINIQYF.

V and J are TRBV7-6 and TRBJ2-5; without DNA, the TCRdb call of TRBD1 cannot be checked. The CDR3 totals 15 residues. The germline CDR1 and CDR2 sequences are SGHVS and FNYEAQ. The chain's CDR3 is CASSFQQGEQETQYF.

This clonotype shows up as medium-sized by frequency. The CDR3 loop is CSVVYQGFYNEQFF. The chain uses TRBV29-1 and TRBJ2-1; absent DNA, TCRdb's TRBD1 call cannot be checked. This CDR3 contains 14 residues. Germline V gives CDR1 SQVTM, CDR2 ANQGSEA.

CDR3 loop: CAISGQGAKNIQYF. The V call is TRBV10-3, the J call TRBJ2-4; TCRdb's D call of TRBD1 is untestable without DNA. This CDR3 contains 14 residues. Germline V gene sequence: CDR1 ENHRY, CDR2 SYGVKD.

This clonotype is medium-sized by frequency. V is TRBV18 and J is TRBJ2-5; TCRdb's D call of TRBD1 is untestable without DNA. Germline loops: CDR1 KGHSH, CDR2 LQKENI. The CDR3 runs 14 residues. CDR3 residues: CASSPTGGSETQYF.

V and J are TRBV11-2 and TRBJ1-3; TCRdb indicates TRBD1, and absent DNA this call remains unverified. From germline, CDR1 is SGHAT and CDR2 FQNNGV. This CDR3 contains 18 residues. CDR3 sequence: CASSQDGEGARAGNTIYF.

This sequence joins TRBV20-1 and TRBJ2-7. Looked up from germline, CDR1 is DFQATT and CDR2 is SNEGSKA (reference sequence). There are 11 residues in the CDR3. CDR3: CSARVGHEQYF.

By frequency, this clonotype registers medium-sized. V is TRBV29-1 and J is TRBJ1-2; TCRdb designates TRBD1, a call that cannot be tested without DNA. The CDR3 spans 14 residues. Germline values: CDR1 SQVTM, CDR2 ANQGSEA. CDR3 sequence reads: CSVGGQSANYGYTF.